This T cell receptor beta chain was identified in a study of PD-1 blockade in classical Hodgkin lymphoma. About the research overall: Each patient was given nivolumab 3 mg/kg through a vein every 2 weeks.

Every single patient, without exception, relapsed after autologous stem cell transplantation, and brentuximab vedotin exposure varied. Sequencing used immunoSEQ multiplex PCR; TCRdb keeps in-frame clones, though not all of them. This table has over 6,500 clones, around four fifths appearing once. Whole-study results and caveats: A reduction in baseline TCR diversity was reportedly seen in newly diagnosed patients relative to healthy donors. Patients excluded were those beginning nivolumab under 1 year after ASCT. Patients newly diagnosed and complete responders had comparable baseline diversity.

A word on this clone: Antigen unknown.

Trimming left V 5 bases short and J 0 bases short, with 12 bases between. Germline V gives CDR1 SGHTS, CDR2 YDEGEE. The CDR3 totals 14 residues. This sequence joins TRBV5-8 and TRBJ2-7; D could derive from TRBD1 or TRBD2 (5 bases each). Sequencing was performed on peripheral blood mononuclear cells (PBMCs), taken at baseline. The TCR comes from a human donor with classical Hodgkin lymphoma. The CDR3 sequence: CASRNRGTSYEQYF. The DNA for the CDR3 is TGTGCCAGCAGGAATAGAGGGACCTCCTACGAGCAGTACTTC.